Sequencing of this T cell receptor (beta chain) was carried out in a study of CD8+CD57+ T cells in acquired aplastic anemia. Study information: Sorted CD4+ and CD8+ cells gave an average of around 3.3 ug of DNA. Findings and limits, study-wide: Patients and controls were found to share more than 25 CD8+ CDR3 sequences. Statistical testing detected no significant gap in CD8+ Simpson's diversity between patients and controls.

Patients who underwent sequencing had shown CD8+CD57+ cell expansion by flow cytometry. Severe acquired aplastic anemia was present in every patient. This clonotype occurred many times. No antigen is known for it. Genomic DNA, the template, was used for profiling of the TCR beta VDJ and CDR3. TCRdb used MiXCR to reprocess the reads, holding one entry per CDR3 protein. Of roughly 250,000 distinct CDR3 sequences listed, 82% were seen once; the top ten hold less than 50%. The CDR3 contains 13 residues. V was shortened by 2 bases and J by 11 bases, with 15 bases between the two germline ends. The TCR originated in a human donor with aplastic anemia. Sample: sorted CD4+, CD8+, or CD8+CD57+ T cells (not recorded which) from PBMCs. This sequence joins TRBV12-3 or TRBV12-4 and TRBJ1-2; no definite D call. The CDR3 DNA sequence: TGTGCCAGCAGTTTACCTCGGGCCAGGATGTACACCTTC. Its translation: CASSLPRARMYTF.